A single sample gave rise to the 32 T cell receptor beta chains below, sequenced in a study of patients and donors after allogeneic stem cell transplantation (dated by TCRdb to about 2020). The library was built by means of RT-PCR. For sequencing, a NextSeq 550 was employed. Starting from the raw public reads, TCRdb applied fastp trimming at Q25, assembled clones with MiXCR and retained in-frame beta chains. Entries are consolidated by CDR3 protein sequence, retaining the most common genes and DNA. The sample has 150,000 to 200,000 distinct CDR3 sequences on record, about 24% of them singletons. The top ten constitute about 25% of the sample. Sample: blood, either unsorted or a sorted T cell fraction (not recorded which). The source of these receptors is a human donor who was either an allogeneic HSCT recipient or a stem cell or donor lymphocyte infusion donor (not recorded which). It is not recorded whose cells these are; they may come from a transplant donor.

This clonotype was observed many times. V gene TRBV5-1 combines with J gene TRBJ1-1, with unresolved D. This CDR3 has 11 residues. Looked up from germline, CDR1 is SGHRS and CDR2 is YFSETQ. Trimming left V 4 bases short and J 8 bases short, with 9 bases between. The CDR3 coding sequence is TGCGCCAGCAGCCCCGGACGGGAAGCTTTCTTT. Its protein product is CASSPGREAFF. Full variable domain (remainder filled in from reference TRBV5-1 and TRBJ1-1): KAGVTQTPRYLIKTRGQQVTLSCSPISGHRSVSWYQQTPGQGLQFLFEYFSETQRNKGNFPGRFSGRQFSNSRSEMNVSTLELGDSALYLCASSPGREAFFGQGTRLTVV.

This clonotype has a handful of counts. V gene TRBV5-1 combines with J gene TRBJ1-2; D is unresolved. This CDR3 is built from 14 residues. CDR1 and CDR2 (germline): SGHRS, YFSETQ. Trimming pared 0 bases from V and 1 base from J, leaving 7 bases between. CDR3 sequence reads: CASSLESFNYGYTF. The CDR3 DNA follows: TGCGCCAGCAGCTTGGAAAGTTTTAACTATGGCTACACCTTC.

This clonotype was observed a handful of times. The rearrangement links TRBV10-3 to TRBJ1-6; tentative D call: TRBD1 (5 bases). CDR1 and CDR2 from the germline V gene are ENHRY and SYGVKD. CDR3 size: 14 residues. With 2 bases removed from V and 7 bases from J, the gap between germline ends came to 9 bases. As DNA, the CDR3 is TGTGCCATCAGTGAGCTGGGACGGAATTCACCCCTCCACTTT. Translation: CAISELGRNSPLHF.

V is TRBV6-5 and J is TRBJ2-1, with D tentatively TRBD2 (6 bases). V lost 6 bases and J 5 bases, leaving 14 bases between the germline ends. This CDR3 contains 14 residues. Germline CDR1 is MNHEY and CDR2 is SVGAGI. This CDR3 is CASSTMAGNNEQFF. The CDR3 region has the DNA TGTGCCAGCAGCACAATGGCGGGAAACAATGAGCAGTTCTTC.

Ten or more counts support this clonotype. The chain carries TRBV6-1 and TRBJ1-5; 8 positions match TRBD1. V lost 3 bases to trimming and J lost 10 bases; unmatched junction nucleotides: 11. The CDR3 consists of 15 residues. The germline CDR1 and CDR2 sequences are MNHNS and SASEGT. The CDR3 protein is CASSDLMTGADPQHF. CDR3 nucleotide sequence: TGTGCCAGCAGTGACCTTATGACAGGGGCGGACCCCCAGCATTTT.

V and J are TRBV20-1 and TRBJ2-1, with 9 nucleotides matching TRBD1. The CDR3 is made up of 15 amino acids. CDR1 and CDR2 from the germline V gene are DFQATT and SNEGSKA (reference sequence). J was trimmed by 2 bases and V by 3 bases; bases with no gene match: 5. DNA for the CDR3: TGCAGTGCTAGCCCCCGGGACAGGGCCTACAATGAGCAGTTCTTC. Translated, it gives CSASPRDRAYNEQFF.

Many counts were recorded for this clonotype. CDR3 DNA: TGTGCCAGCAGTGAAAGGGAGACAGGGGTATTGGGCACTGAAGCTTTCTTT. Translation: CASSERETGVLGTEAFF. The chain employs TRBV25-1 and TRBJ1-1, with 8 bases that match TRBD1. J lost 4 bases, V lost 2 bases, and 12 bases had no gene match. The CDR3 has 17 residues. Germline CDR1 MGHDK, CDR2 SYGVNS. The entire variable domain, with the rest obtained from reference TRBV25-1 and TRBJ1-1, is as follows: EADIYQTPRYLVIGTGKKITLECSQTMGHDKMYWYQQDPGMELHLIHYSYGVNSTEKGDLSSESTVSRIRTEHFPLTLESARPSHTSQYLCASSERETGVLGTEAFFGQGTRLTVV.

This clonotype was seen repeatedly, ten times or more. V gene TRBV15 combines with J gene TRBJ1-1; no definite D call. The V and J ends lost 0 bases and 7 bases respectively, with 9 bases between them. The CDR3 runs to 13 residues. Germline CDR1 reads LNHNV; CDR2 reads YYDKDF (reference sequence). CDR3 nucleotide sequence: TGTGCCACCAGCAGAGATCCACGGTTTGAAGCTTTCTTT. It yields the protein CATSRDPRFEAFF.

The table lists this clonotype with a few counts. V gene TRBV7-9 combines with J gene TRBJ2-4; unclear D gene. Germline values: CDR1 SEHNR, CDR2 FQNEAQ (reference sequence). The CDR3 runs to 18 residues. With 2 bases removed from V and 0 bases from J, the gap between germline ends came to 17 bases. The CDR3 coding sequence is TGTGCCAGCAGCTTACATACCCGTGAACTTTTAGCCAAAAACATTCAGTACTTC. This codes for CASSLHTRELLAKNIQYF.

In this sample, this clonotype turned up a few times. CDR3 protein: CATGTANQPQHF. The CDR3, as DNA: TGTGCCACTGGGACAGCAAATCAGCCCCAGCATTTT. The V gene is TRBV24-1, the J gene TRBJ1-5; 7 nucleotides align to TRBD1. The CDR3 is 12 amino acids. The V and J ends lost 10 bases and 4 bases, in that order; junction bases with no gene match: 3. Germline CDR1 is KGHDR and CDR2 is SFDVKD.

This clonotype has at least ten counts. V usage is TRBV27 and J usage is TRBJ2-1; 11 nucleotides line up with TRBD2. Losses at the gene ends were 0 bases for V and 5 bases for J; bases not matched to a gene: 3. Germline loops: CDR1 MNHEY, CDR2 SMNVEV (reference sequence). This CDR3 comprises 16 residues. DNA of the CDR3: TGTGCCAGCAGTTTATCTGCTAGCGGGAGGCACAATGAGCAGTTCTTC. Amino acids: CASSLSASGRHNEQFF.

This clonotype was detected a few times. The V call is TRBV27, the J call TRBJ1-5; the D is unclear. V lost 0 bases and J 9 bases, leaving 9 bases between the germline ends. The CDR3 consists of 13 residues. The germline V gene has CDR1 MNHEY and CDR2 SMNVEV (reference sequence). The CDR3 is CASSLSLQAPQHF. The CDR3 DNA reads as TGTGCCAGCAGTTTATCGTTGCAGGCGCCCCAGCATTTT.

There are a few counts of this clonotype. V is TRBV7-9 and J is TRBJ1-5; 9 bases agree with TRBD1. V gave up 4 bases and J gave up 0 bases; unmatched junction bases: 7. Germline V gene data show CDR1 as SEHNR and CDR2 as FQNEAQ (reference sequence). The CDR3 sequence is 17 residues long. The CDR3 nucleotides read TGTGCCAGCAGCTCCCTCGACAGGGGGGATAGCAATCAGCCCCAGCATTTT. This encodes CASSSLDRGDSNQPQHF.

The chain couples TRBV11-3 to TRBJ2-1, with TRBD2 matching over 11 bases. V trimming: 9 bases; J trimming: 2 bases; junction bases outside the gene matches: 6. CDR1 and CDR2 (germline): SGHNT, YENEEA. CDR3 size: 15 residues. This CDR3 is CASKLGLAAYNEQFF. In DNA, the CDR3 is TGTGCCAGTAAATTGGGACTAGCGGCCTACAATGAGCAGTTCTTC.

This clonotype was picked up many times. This chain uses TRBV20-1 with TRBJ1-2; the match to TRBD1 covers 7 bases. CDR1 and CDR2 (germline): DFQATT, SNEGSKA (reference sequence). The ends lost 5 bases at V and 6 bases at J; junction bases unmatched: 9. This CDR3 spans 13 amino acids. The CDR3 protein is CSAAYRGVDGYTF. The CDR3 nucleotides are TGCAGTGCTGCCTACAGGGGAGTGGATGGCTACACCTTC.

CDR3 sequence (DNA): TGCGCCAGCAGGGAAGAGGGACAGGGAGCCTACGAGCAGTACTTC. Its protein product is CASREEGQGAYEQYF. The chain is built from TRBV5-1 and TRBJ2-7, with 9 bases fitting TRBD1. Trimming cost V 5 bases and J 2 bases; bases outside gene matches: 8. Germline lookup yields CDR1 SGHRS and CDR2 YFSETQ. This CDR3 spans 15 amino acids.

This chain joins TRBV12-3 or TRBV12-4 and TRBJ1-4; 12 nucleotides line up with TRBD1. V lost 5 bases, J lost 8 bases, and 3 bases stayed unmatched. This CDR3 comprises 14 residues. The CDR3 protein is CASSRDRGREKLFF. The CDR3 nucleotides read TGTGCCAGCAGTCGGGACAGGGGGCGCGAAAAACTGTTTTTT.

J is TRBJ1-5 and V is TRBV7-2; D may be TRBD1 (6 bases). Germline V lookup: CDR1 SGHTA, CDR2 FQGNSA. The CDR3 covers 14 residues. The ends were cut back, 5 bases at V and 7 bases at J, with 15 bases in the middle. CDR3 in amino acids: CASSLDRFWQPQHF. The CDR3 DNA is TGTGCCAGCAGCCTCGACAGGTTTTGGCAGCCCCAGCATTTT.

The genes are TRBV5-1 and TRBJ2-5; D not certain. V lost 0 bases and J lost 3, with 9 bases in between. The CDR3 has 14 amino acids. Germline lookup yields CDR1 SGHRS and CDR2 YFSETQ. CDR3 loop: CASSLESGEETQYF. CDR3 sequence (DNA): TGCGCCAGCAGCTTGGAGTCTGGGGAAGAGACCCAGTACTTC.

This clonotype was observed a few times. The chain links TRBV10-3 to TRBJ1-1; TRBD1 is a possible D gene (5 bases). CDR1 and CDR2 from the germline V gene are ENHRY and SYGVKD. The CDR3 covers 15 residues. V shed 3 bases and J shed 3 bases, with 14 bases lying between them. For the CDR3, the DNA is TGTGCCATCAGTGATCCACCCCGGGGGGACACTGAAGCTTTCTTT. Amino acids: CAISDPPRGDTEAFF.

This clonotype appeared a few times. J is TRBJ2-3 and V is TRBV7-2; tentative D call: TRBD2 (5 bases). The CDR3 is 14 residues long. In germline, CDR1 is SGHTA, CDR2 FQGNSA. Trimming removed 5 bases from V and 2 bases from J, with 11 bases in between. This CDR3 reads CASSPGLFTDTQYF. In DNA form, the CDR3 reads TGTGCCAGCAGCCCCGGACTCTTCACAGATACGCAGTATTTT. Together with reference TRBV7-2 and TRBJ2-3, the CDR3 gives the full variable domain: GAGVSQSPSNKVTEKGKDVELRCDPISGHTALYWYRQSLGQGLEFLIYFQGNSAPDKSGLPSDRFSAERTGGSVSTLTIQRTQQEDSAVYLCASSPGLFTDTQYFGPGTRLTVL.

A few counts support this clonotype. This chain joins TRBV19 and TRBJ2-3, with 7 bases that match TRBD1. Losses at the gene ends were 6 bases for V and 5 bases for J; bases not matched to a gene: 5. This CDR3 is built from 13 residues. Germline CDR1 is LNHDA and CDR2 is SQIVND (reference sequence). CDR3 protein: CASSGTAEDTQYF. CDR3 DNA: TGTGCCAGTAGCGGGACAGCTGAAGATACGCAGTATTTT.

The chain is built from TRBV20-1 and TRBJ2-3; the match to TRBD2 covers 7 bases. Germline CDR1 DFQATT, CDR2 SNEGSKA (reference sequence). There are 16 residues in the CDR3. CDR3 region: CSVIGEGNPSTDTQYF. Written as DNA, the CDR3 is TGCAGCGTCATTGGGGAGGGTAACCCCAGCACAGATACGCAGTATTTT.

The rearrangement uses TRBV7-2 and TRBJ2-1; tentatively, D is TRBD1 (5 bases). Deletions cut 4 bases from V and 4 bases from J, with 8 bases between. This CDR3 is 13 amino acids long. CDR1 and CDR2 (germline): SGHTA, FQGNSA. CDR3 nucleotides: TGTGCCAGCAGCTCGGACATATACAATGAGCAGTTCTTC. Amino acid sequence: CASSSDIYNEQFF. Using reference TRBV7-2 and TRBJ2-1 for the parts outside the CDR3, the full variable domain is GAGVSQSPSNKVTEKGKDVELRCDPISGHTALYWYRQSLGQGLEFLIYFQGNSAPDKSGLPSDRFSAERTGGSVSTLTIQRTQQEDSAVYLCASSSDIYNEQFFGPGTRLTVL.

The chain employs TRBV12-3 or TRBV12-4 and TRBJ2-7; 7 nucleotides agree with TRBD2. The length of the CDR3 is 12 residues. After removal of 6 bases from V and 9 bases from J, the junction contained 8 bases not matched to a gene. CDR3 bases: TGTGCCAGCAGCCCCGGGGGGAGGGGGCAGTACTTC. Protein: CASSPGGRGQYF.

This clonotype turned up a few times. This sequence joins TRBV25-1 and TRBJ1-1; 12 nucleotides align to TRBD1. V shed 6 bases, J shed 4 bases, and the junction held 6 bases outside the gene matches. The germline V gene encodes CDR1 MGHDK and CDR2 SYGVNS. This CDR3 comprises 15 residues. Written as DNA, the CDR3 is TGTGCCAGCAGCCGGGACAGGGGGCTGAGCACTGAAGCTTTCTTT. It codes for CASSRDRGLSTEAFF.

The CDR3: CASSSGQGAGGYTF. CDR3 sequence (DNA): TGTGCCAGCAGCTCCGGACAGGGGGCAGGTGGCTACACCTTC. This chain links TRBV7-2 with TRBJ1-2, with 11 nucleotides matching TRBD1. V was pared by 4 bases and J by 7 bases, with 5 bases of the junction left unmatched. Germline lookup yields CDR1 SGHTA and CDR2 FQGNSA. The CDR3 has 14 residues.

The chain employs TRBV4-3 and TRBJ2-2; TRBD2 matches 11 bases. With 1 base clipped from V and 3 bases from J, the junction kept 4 bases outside the gene matches. Germline values: CDR1 LGHNA, CDR2 YSLEER. The CDR3 totals 17 residues. The CDR3 region has the DNA TGCGCCAGCAGCCAAGTTAGCGGGAGGGCATACACCGGGGAGCTGTTTTTT. Translation gives CASSQVSGRAYTGELFF.

The rearrangement uses TRBV5-1 and TRBJ2-3, with unresolved D. Germline values: CDR1 SGHRS, CDR2 YFSETQ. Trimming shortened V by 0 bases and J by 0 bases, and 17 bases separated the two germline ends. The CDR3 spans 18 residues. CDR3 residues: CASSLEGGVSASTDTQYF. In nucleotides, the CDR3 is TGCGCCAGCAGCTTGGAAGGTGGGGTTTCGGCTAGCACAGATACGCAGTATTTT.

This clonotype was counted between two and nine times. This chain uses TRBV18 with TRBJ1-2; D is unclear. The ends were cut back, 3 bases at V and 3 bases at J, with 8 bases in the middle. The CDR3 is made up of 13 amino acids. Looked up from germline, CDR1 is KGHSH and CDR2 is LQKENI. CDR3 region: CASSPEEYYGYTF. The DNA of the CDR3 is TGTGCCAGCTCACCGGAGGAGTACTATGGCTACACCTTC.

This rearrangement joins TRBV9 to TRBJ1-5, with D unclear. V was pared by 2 bases and J by 9 bases, with 12 bases between. Germline lookup yields CDR1 SGDLS and CDR2 YYNGEE. The CDR3 spans 13 residues. The CDR3 here is CASSVGILGPQHF. Written as DNA, the CDR3 is TGTGCCAGCAGCGTGGGCATTCTCGGGCCCCAGCATTTT.

The table lists this clonotype with a few counts. The rearrangement uses TRBV21-1 and TRBJ2-4; the table's D call TRBD1 went unverified against the DNA. TRBV21-1 is assigned pseudogene status. This CDR3 spans 16 amino acids. This chain's CDR3 is CASSKKYRDRGNIQYF. Written as DNA, the CDR3 is TGTGCCAGCAGCAAGAAGTACAGGGACAGGGGAAACATTCAGTACTTC.